These 3 T cell receptor beta chains came from one sample sequenced in a study of cytomegalovirus exposure and HLA in healthy donors. The protocol was immunoSEQ multiplex PCR, while the TCRdb copy is restricted to in-frame clones and leaves out a portion. The table lists 330,000 or so clones, about nine tenths of them singletons. The specimen sequenced was PBMCs. These receptors originate from a woman under 30 in good health and CMV-seronegative.

About this clone: Other DNA sequences of this sample code for an identical CDR3. V is TRBV18 and J is TRBJ2-7, with TRBD2 matching 10 bases. Germline loops: CDR1 KGHSH, CDR2 LQKENI. The CDR3 covers 15 residues. V lost 2 bases, J lost 1 base, and 2 bases stayed unmatched. The CDR3 coding sequence is TGTGCCAGCTCACCAAGGACTAGCGGATCCTACGAGCAGTACTTC. It specifies CASSPRTSGSYEQYF.

The chain recombines TRBV18 with TRBJ2-3; 10 bases are a match to TRBD2. This CDR3 is 17 amino acids long. The germline CDR1 and CDR2 sequences are KGHSH and LQKENI. Trimming cost V 1 base and J 3 bases; bases outside gene matches: 7. The CDR3 sequence is CASSPLPSGSGTDTQYF. CDR3 DNA sequence: TGTGCCAGCTCACCACTTCCTAGCGGGAGTGGGACAGATACGCAGTATTTT.

This chain uses TRBV28 with TRBJ2-7; D possibly corresponds to TRBD2 (6 bases). Trimming shortened V by 4 bases and J by 2 bases, and 12 bases separated the two germline ends. The CDR3 runs to 14 residues. Germline values: CDR1 MDHEN, CDR2 SYDVKM. CDR3: CASSSGGGAYEQYF. The CDR3 region has the DNA TGTGCCAGCAGTTCCGGTGGCGGGGCCTACGAGCAGTACTTC.